The next 20 T cell receptor beta chains were all read from a single sample in a study of shared clonotypes between healthy human individuals. Method: immunoSEQ multiplex PCR; TCRdb's copy keeps in-frame clones and lacks some. The sample holds about 750,000 clones; 90% to 95% are singletons and the top ten take less than 25%. CD8 cells classed as naive were CD45RO-negative and positively selected for CCR7, excluding terminally differentiated effector memory CD45RA+ cells. Sequencing input: naive CD8+ T cells sorted from blood. The origin of the receptors is a man aged 30 to 45 in good health.

The rearrangement links TRBV11-2 to TRBJ2-1; TRBD2 is a possible D gene (5 bases). This CDR3 contains 15 residues. The ends were cut back, 5 bases at V and 0 bases at J, with 11 bases in the middle. Germline V gene data show CDR1 as SGHAT and CDR2 as FQNNGV. CDR3 loop: CASSPGLSSYNEQFF. CDR3 coding DNA: TGTGCCAGCAGCCCCGGACTCAGCTCCTACAATGAGCAGTTCTTC. The full variable domain, completed using reference TRBV11-2 and TRBJ2-1, is EAGVAQSPRYKIIEKRQSVAFWCNPISGHATLYWYQQILGQGPKLLIQFQNNGVVDDSQLPKDRFSAERLKGVDSTLKIQPAKLEDSAVYLCASSPGLSSYNEQFFGPGTRLTVL.

V gene TRBV15 combines with J gene TRBJ2-2; no clear D. The CDR3 runs to 13 residues. The germline gives CDR1 LNHNV, CDR2 YYDKDF (reference sequence). V lost 0 bases and J 6 bases, leaving 5 bases between the germline ends. CDR3: CATSRDLAGELFF. The CDR3 DNA reads TGTGCCACCAGCAGAGATCTAGCCGGGGAGCTGTTTTTT.

This clone was seen once. J is TRBJ2-2 and V is TRBV19; 8 bases fit TRBD1. Germline V CDR1 and CDR2: LNHDA, SQIVND (reference sequence). This CDR3 has 17 residues. The junction had 7 bases not matched to a gene; V was cut back by 3 bases and J by 1 base. DNA for the CDR3: TGTGCCAGTAGTATGTATGTCGGGACAGGGAACACCGGGGAGCTGTTTTTT. It specifies CASSMYVGTGNTGELFF.

This clone was found once. Here the CDR3 DNA reads TGTGCCAGCAGTGAGGACCTCTCCTACAATGAGCAGTTCTTC. This codes for CASSEDLSYNEQFF. The V call is TRBV25-1, the J call TRBJ2-1; D is undetermined. This CDR3 comprises 14 residues. Germline assignment: CDR1 MGHDK and CDR2 SYGVNS. V was trimmed by 3 bases and J by 0 bases, leaving 6 bases between them.

This clone has only one observation. The rearrangement uses TRBV11-2 and TRBJ2-5; either TRBD1 or TRBD2 may supply D (5 bases each). Germline assignment: CDR1 SGHAT and CDR2 FQNNGV. The CDR3 runs 16 residues. V was cut by 0 bases and J by 2 bases, with 13 bases left in between. The CDR3 nucleotides are TGTGCCAGCAGCTTAGATCTGGGCTGGGGGCAAGAGACCCAGTACTTC. Residues: CASSLDLGWGQETQYF.

This chain joins TRBV4-1 and TRBJ2-3; D is possibly TRBD2 (5 bases). This CDR3 is built from 14 residues. In germline, CDR1 is MGHRA, CDR2 YSYEKL. Between the trimmed V and J ends, which lost 4 bases and 6 bases, there was a span of 14 bases. The CDR3 spells CASSPDPGVDTQYF. The CDR3 nucleotides read TGCGCCAGCAGCCCGGACCCCGGGGTGGATACGCAGTATTTT.

V gene TRBV13 combines with J gene TRBJ2-3; D not certain. The ends were cut back, 2 bases at V and 0 bases at J, with 6 bases in the middle. Germline V gene data show CDR1 as PRHDT and CDR2 as FYEKMQ (reference sequence). The CDR3 is made up of 14 amino acids. CDR3 sequence (DNA): TGTGCCAGCAGCTTAAGTGAGAGCACAGATACGCAGTATTTT. Its translation is CASSLSESTDTQYF.

The sample holds one count of this clone. V usage is TRBV30 and J usage is TRBJ2-5, with a weak D call TRBD2 (5 bases). The ends were cut back, 1 base at V and 2 bases at J, with 14 bases in the middle. Looked up from germline, CDR1 is GTSNPN and CDR2 is SVGIG (reference sequence). This CDR3 is 15 amino acids long. The CDR3 DNA sequence: TGTGCCTGGAGTGGAGTCGGGGTCCTACAAGAGACCCAGTACTTC. Amino acid sequence: CAWSGVGVLQETQYF.

The CDR3 region is CASSLGESYEQYF. DNA of the CDR3: TGCGCCAGCAGCCTCGGCGAGTCCTACGAGCAGTACTTC. The J gene is TRBJ2-7, the V gene TRBV4-1; no clear D. Germline V gives CDR1 MGHRA, CDR2 YSYEKL. V lost 4 bases and J 1 base, leaving 8 bases between the germline ends. The CDR3 sequence is 13 residues long.

The chain joins TRBV28 to TRBJ2-7; the D gene could be TRBD1 or TRBD2 (5 bases each). V lost 8 bases to trimming and J lost 0 bases, with 20 bases between them. The CDR3 contains 16 residues. CDR1 is MDHEN and CDR2 is SYDVKM in the germline V gene. Here the CDR3 reads CASGGPWELSSYEQYF. CDR3 nucleotides: TGTGCCAGCGGGGGACCATGGGAGCTAAGCTCCTACGAGCAGTACTTC.

The chain uses TRBV7-8 and TRBJ2-7; D remains ambiguous. V shed 1 base and J shed 1 base, with 8 bases lying between them. Germline-derived CDR1 and CDR2 are SGHVS and FQNEAQ. The CDR3 totals 14 residues. This chain's CDR3 is CASSLEGSSYEQYF. In DNA form, the CDR3 reads TGTGCCAGCAGCTTAGAGGGTAGTTCCTACGAGCAGTACTTC.

This chain connects TRBV27 to TRBJ2-2; tentative D call: TRBD1 (5 bases). The CDR3 totals 14 residues. V was clipped by 5 bases and J by 0 bases, with 7 bases between them. From germline, CDR1 is MNHEY and CDR2 SMNVEV (reference sequence). CDR3 residues: CASSDRSNTGELFF. For the CDR3, the DNA is TGTGCCAGCAGTGACAGATCGAACACCGGGGAGCTGTTTTTT.

The CDR3 is CASVRDNQETQYF. In DNA form, the CDR3 reads TGTGCCAGCGTCCGGGACAACCAAGAGACCCAGTACTTC. This chain uses TRBV6-1 with TRBJ2-5, with D perhaps matching TRBD1 (6 bases). Germline CDR1 reads MNHNS; CDR2 reads SASEGT. V was clipped by 8 bases and J by 0 bases, with 10 bases between them. The CDR3 length is 13 residues.

The chain joins TRBV10-2 to TRBJ1-1; D remains ambiguous. V lost 2 bases and J 0 bases, leaving 7 bases between the germline ends. The germline V gene has CDR1 WSHSY and CDR2 SAAADI. CDR3 length: 14 residues. CDR3 coding DNA: TGCGCCAGCAGTGAGAAAATCCTGAACACTGAAGCTTTCTTT. Residues: CASSEKILNTEAFF.

The chain recombines TRBV28 with TRBJ2-5; perhaps D is TRBD1 or TRBD2 (5 bases each). CDR1 is MDHEN, CDR2 SYDVKM, per germline. The CDR3 is made up of 14 amino acids. Trimming stripped 3 bases from V and 2 bases from J, with 10 bases between. The CDR3 sequence is CASSFLGTQETQYF. As DNA, the CDR3 is TGTGCCAGCAGTTTTCTTGGGACGCAAGAGACCCAGTACTTC.

The V and J genes are TRBV18 and TRBJ2-3, with no clear D. CDR1 is KGHSH and CDR2 is LQKENI in the germline V gene. V dropped 3 bases and J dropped 2 bases, with 15 bases sitting between them. CDR3 size: 16 residues. CDR3 nucleotides: TGTGCCAGCTCACCTACCCGGAGTCTAGTCACAGATACGCAGTATTTT. Residues: CASSPTRSLVTDTQYF.

The gene calls are TRBV29-1 and TRBJ2-2; D is uncertain. The CDR3 has 14 amino acids. Germline V gives CDR1 SQVTM, CDR2 ANQGSEA. Trimming took 4 bases from V and 4 from J, leaving 13 bases between them. The CDR3 bases are TGCAGCGTTGTGACCGATACGAGCACCGGGGAGCTGTTTTTT. As protein: CSVVTDTSTGELFF.

The chain couples TRBV6-5 to TRBJ2-7, with D perhaps given as TRBD1 or TRBD2 (5 bases each). CDR3 length: 15 amino acids. The V gene's germline CDR1 is MNHEY and CDR2 SVGAGI. The V end was cut by 5 bases, the J end by 0 bases, with 14 bases between. The CDR3 loop reads CASSTFTGPSYEQYF. In nucleotides, the CDR3 is TGTGCCAGCAGTACTTTTACGGGACCCTCCTACGAGCAGTACTTC.

The J gene is TRBJ2-1, the V gene TRBV23-1; a possible D gene is TRBD2 (6 bases). TRBV23-1 is an open reading frame whose function is uncertain. V was clipped by 2 bases and J by 13 bases, with 15 bases between them. The CDR3 is made up of 13 amino acids. CDR3 loop: CASSQPRDLVQFF. CDR3 nucleotide sequence: TGCGCCAGCAGTCAACCCCGGGACTTGGTACAGTTCTTC.

This chain links TRBV27 with TRBJ2-1; TRBD2 agrees at 10 bases. The V and J ends lost 5 bases and 4 bases, in that order; junction bases with no gene match: 11. The CDR3 spans 17 residues. Germline V CDR1 and CDR2: MNHEY, SMNVEV (reference sequence). As DNA, the CDR3 is TGTGCCAGCAGTCTCTCGAGCGGGAGGGCTCCTTACAATGAGCAGTTCTTC. Translation: CASSLSSGRAPYNEQFF.